Below are 11 T cell receptor beta chains sequenced from a single sample in a study of blood T cell repertoires in COVID-19. Clones were sequenced by immunoSEQ multiplex PCR, and TCRdb holds only the in-frame ones, with some missing. The sample records approximately 150,000 clones, about 81% being singletons. The sample consisted of peripheral blood. These receptors all come from a woman aged 70 to 79 with acute or convalescent COVID-19.

The genes are TRBV7-2 and TRBJ2-3; D call uncertain. The ends were cut back, 5 bases at V and 0 bases at J, with 6 bases in the middle. This CDR3 spans 13 amino acids. From germline, CDR1 is SGHTA and CDR2 FQGNSA. CDR3 DNA sequence: TGTGCCAGCAGCGCCACTAGCACAGATACGCAGTATTTT. This translates into CASSATSTDTQYF.

This clone was found once. This rearrangement joins TRBV9 to TRBJ1-2; D remains ambiguous. The CDR3 contains 14 residues. The V end lost 0 bases, the J end lost 0 bases, and 6 bases lay between the germline ends. Germline CDR1 reads SGDLS; CDR2 reads YYNGEE. CDR3 in amino acids: CASSVGRANYGYTF. CDR3 coding DNA: TGTGCCAGCAGCGTAGGCCGGGCTAACTATGGCTACACCTTC.

The V call is TRBV6-1, the J call TRBJ2-7; D possibly corresponds to TRBD1 (5 bases). Germline CDR1 and CDR2: MNHNS and SASEGT. The CDR3 is 14 residues long. V dropped 2 bases and J dropped 4 bases, with 12 bases sitting between them. The CDR3 coding sequence is TGTGCCAGCAGTGAACAGGGCTTTATTTACGAGCAGTACTTC. As protein: CASSEQGFIYEQYF.

The V call is TRBV11-3, the J call TRBJ1-1, with D perhaps TRBD1 (5 bases). There are 13 residues in the CDR3. The V end lost 6 bases, the J end lost 1 base, and 9 bases lay between the germline ends. The germline V gene has CDR1 SGHNT and CDR2 YENEEA. The CDR3 reads CASSSQGNTEAFF. The CDR3 bases are TGTGCCAGCAGTTCGCAGGGGAACACTGAAGCTTTCTTT.

V is TRBV28 and J is TRBJ1-6; 7 nucleotides match TRBD1. V was pared by 6 bases and J by 10 bases, with 9 bases of the junction left unmatched. This CDR3 spans 14 amino acids. Germline CDR1 is MDHEN and CDR2 is SYDVKM. CDR3 residues: CASSQRQGGSPLHF. CDR3 nucleotides: TGTGCCAGCAGCCAAAGACAGGGTGGGTCACCCCTCCACTTT.

V is TRBV30 and J is TRBJ1-1; D remains unclear. CDR3 length equals 13 residues. Germline V gives CDR1 GTSNPN, CDR2 SVGIG (reference sequence). V was pared by 3 bases and J by 1 base, with 9 bases between. The CDR3 DNA reads as TGTGCCTGGAGCCCTCAGGAGAACACTGAAGCTTTCTTT. Protein: CAWSPQENTEAFF.

The chain recombines TRBV19 with TRBJ1-1; D perhaps matches TRBD1 (5 bases). The germline V gene has CDR1 LNHDA and CDR2 SQIVND (reference sequence). The CDR3 totals 13 residues. The V end lost 2 bases, the J end lost 7 bases, and 11 bases lay between the germline ends. In nucleotides, the CDR3 is TGTGCCAGTAGTATACGCCAGGGCCTTGAAGCTTTCTTT. Translation: CASSIRQGLEAFF.

The chain carries TRBV4-2 and TRBJ1-5; 12 bases align to TRBD1. Germline loops: CDR1 LGHNA, CDR2 YNFKEQ. V gave up 0 bases and J gave up 5 bases; unmatched junction bases: 14. The CDR3 sequence is 20 residues long. The DNA of the CDR3 is TGTGCCAGCAGCCAAGACGGACCGGGACAGGGGGCTGGGTGGGATCAGCCCCAGCATTTT. Protein: CASSQDGPGQGAGWDQPQHF.

Concerning this clone: The germline gene is not matched at one end of the junction; a read error may be the cause. The chain joins TRBV7-7 to TRBJ2-3; possible D gene TRBD2, 5 bases. The CDR3 covers 14 residues. Germline loops: CDR1 SSHAT, CDR2 FNYEAQ (reference sequence). The chain's CDR3 is CASSPGRDTDTQYF. The CDR3 DNA reads TGTGCTAGCAGCCCCGGCCGGGACACAGATACGCAGTATTTT. Full variable domain (remainder filled in from reference TRBV7-7 and TRBJ2-3): GAGVSQSPRYKVTKRGQDVTLRCDPISSHATLYWYQQALGQGPEFLTYFNYEAQPDKSGLPSDRFSAERPEGSISTLTIQRTEQRDSAMYRCASSPGRDTDTQYFGPGTRLTVL.

The chain uses TRBV9 and TRBJ1-2, with D perhaps TRBD1 (6 bases). Germline loops: CDR1 SGDLS, CDR2 YYNGEE. Trimming took off 4 bases at V and 6 bases at J, with 19 bases between the two ends. The CDR3 contains 15 residues. CDR3: CASSTNPGQKHGYTF. The CDR3 DNA reads TGTGCCAGCAGCACAAATCCGGGACAAAAGCATGGCTACACCTTC.

The V gene is TRBV15, the J gene TRBJ2-1, with 9 positions matching TRBD1. The V gene end was trimmed by 3 bases and the J gene end by 3 bases; junction bases not matched to a gene: 6. Germline assignment: CDR1 LNHNV and CDR2 YYDKDF (reference sequence). The CDR3 is 16 residues long. CDR3 sequence (DNA): TGTGCCACCAGCAGGGATGGACAGGGGTTCTACAATGAGCAGTTCTTC. As protein: CATSRDGQGFYNEQFF.